This TCR beta chain was identified in a study of T cell repertoires in cytomegalovirus infection. Looking at the study overall: It was the public TCR beta signatures that indicated both CMV infection and matching HLA type.

With 6 bases clipped from V and 0 bases from J, the junction kept 13 bases outside the gene matches. CDR3 length: 20 residues. Germline assignment: CDR1 MNHNS and CDR2 SASEGT. General study points: HLA-C-restricted TCR beta clonotypes specific for CMV led the ex vivo response.

As for this clonotype: Its antigen remains unidentified.

TCRdb analysed the reads with MiXCR anew, one entry per CDR3 protein. The repertoire holds some 900,000 distinct CDR3 sequences, with about 33% as singletons. This clonotype originated in a human donor in good health (CMV status not recorded). Some clones in this sample may be carry-over from other donors' samples. Here the sequenced sample was cultured CD8+ T cells from PBMCs, taken from culture after CMV antigen stimulation. The chain uses TRBV6-1 and TRBJ2-6, with 11 positions matching TRBD1. DNA of the CDR3: TGTGCCAGCAGAACGGGACAGGGGGACCCATTCCTCTCTGGGGCCAACGTCCTGACTTTC. Protein product: CASRTGQGDPFLSGANVLTF.